This passage covers 22 T cell receptor beta chains from one sample sequenced in a study of CD8 T cells in ankylosing spondylitis. One entry per CDR3 protein results from TCRdb running MiXCR on the 5' RACE reads. The sample contains a few hundred thousand distinct CDR3 sequences, approximately 22% of which appear only once. Sequences were obtained from blood, either unsorted or a sorted T cell fraction (not recorded which). These receptors were obtained from a male donor with ankylosing spondylitis or in good health (not recorded which).

The chain joins TRBV20-1 to TRBJ2-2; D unclear. The CDR3 contains 13 residues. Per germline, CDR1 DFQATT and CDR2 SNEGSKA (reference sequence). Deletions cut 7 bases from V and 1 base from J, with 10 bases between. CDR3 nucleotide sequence: TGCAGTGTTCGCACCTGGAACACCGGGGAGCTGTTTTTT. Protein sequence: CSVRTWNTGELFF.

J is TRBJ2-7 and V is TRBV7-9; a weak D match, TRBD1 (5 bases). The CDR3 contains 16 residues. CDR1 is SEHNR and CDR2 is FQNEAQ in the germline V gene (reference sequence). The germline V and J ends were trimmed by 5 bases and 1 base, with 18 bases remaining between them. CDR3: CASSHMTQGLSYEQYF. The CDR3 coding sequence is TGTGCCAGCAGCCACATGACCCAGGGCCTTTCCTACGAGCAGTACTTC.

This clonotype was counted a few times. The chain links TRBV18 to TRBJ2-7; D not resolved. This CDR3 contains 14 residues. From germline, CDR1 is KGHSH and CDR2 LQKENI. The V and J ends lost 5 bases and 0 bases respectively, with 11 bases between them. CDR3 DNA: TGTGCCAGCTCATCGAGCAGCAACTCCTACGAGCAGTACTTC. It codes for CASSSSSNSYEQYF.

V and J are TRBV12-3 or TRBV12-4 and TRBJ1-5; D unresolved. Deletions cut 5 bases from V and 3 bases from J, with 8 bases between. This CDR3 has 13 residues. The CDR3 nucleotides are TGTGCCAGCAGTGGCGTGGTCAATCAGCCCCAGCATTTT. Its protein product is CASSGVVNQPQHF.

This clonotype was counted only a few times. The chain recombines TRBV7-2 with TRBJ2-3, with a tentative D call TRBD2 (7 bases). CDR1 and CDR2 (germline): SGHTA, FQGNSA. V lost 7 bases and J lost 5, with 19 bases in between. CDR3 length equals 15 residues. The CDR3 loop reads CASTPTGGPQDTQYF. DNA for the CDR3: TGTGCCAGCACCCCCACCGGGGGGCCCCAAGATACGCAGTATTTT. Supplemented by reference TRBV7-2 and TRBJ2-3, the full variable domain reads GAGVSQSPSNKVTEKGKDVELRCDPISGHTALYWYRQSLGQGLEFLIYFQGNSAPDKSGLPSDRFSAERTGGSVSTLTIQRTQQEDSAVYLCASTPTGGPQDTQYFGPGTRLTVL.

This clonotype was recorded a few times. This sequence joins TRBV5-4 and TRBJ1-1, with D hard to call. CDR1 SGHNT and CDR2 YYREEE come from the germline V gene (reference sequence). Trimming shortened V by 4 bases and J by 1 base, and 11 bases separated the two germline ends. CDR3 length: 14 residues. CDR3 protein: CASSLRGKNTEAFF. CDR3 bases: TGTGCCAGCAGCCTCCGGGGAAAGAACACTGAAGCTTTCTTT.

This clonotype came up a few times. The chain couples TRBV6-5 to TRBJ2-7; D is unclear. Trimming shortened V by 6 bases and J by 7 bases, and 13 bases separated the two germline ends. This CDR3 is 12 amino acids long. Germline V gives CDR1 MNHEY, CDR2 SVGAGI. The CDR3 nucleotides read TGTGCCAGCAGCCAATTATCGGGTGAGCAGTACTTC. This translates into CASSQLSGEQYF.

This clonotype was picked up one time. This chain connects TRBV5-1 to TRBJ2-1; 8 bases match TRBD2. With V trimmed by 1 base and J by 9 bases, 9 bases remained unmatched. Looked up from germline, CDR1 is SGHRS and CDR2 is YFSETQ. The CDR3 has 15 amino acids. CDR3 bases: TGCGCCAGCAGCTTGTCTCGGGGGGGGGCCCTTGAGCAGTTCTTC. It translates to CASSLSRGGALEQFF.

This clonotype showed up just a few times. The genes are TRBV7-9 and TRBJ2-6, with D possibly called TRBD1 or TRBD2 (5 bases each). CDR3 length: 13 residues. V was cut by 8 bases and J by 1 base, with 6 bases left in between. Germline values: CDR1 SEHNR, CDR2 FQNEAQ (reference sequence). The CDR3 is CASGGSGANVLTF. The CDR3 region has the DNA TGTGCCAGCGGGGGTTCTGGGGCCAACGTCCTGACTTTC.

V and J are TRBV28 and TRBJ2-3; 14 bases are shared with TRBD2. This CDR3 is built from 21 residues. Per germline, CDR1 MDHEN and CDR2 SYDVKM. The ends lost 5 bases at V and 1 base at J; junction bases unmatched: 17. As DNA, the CDR3 is TGTGCCAGCAGTATTCGGGCCCAAAGACTAGCGGGGGGGCTGGGCACAGATACGCAGTATTTT. Protein: CASSIRAQRLAGGLGTDTQYF.

The J gene is TRBJ2-5, the V gene TRBV28; D is possibly TRBD1 (5 bases). V lost 3 bases, J lost 2 bases, and 16 bases lay in between. This CDR3 is built from 16 residues. Germline V gives CDR1 MDHEN, CDR2 SYDVKM. The CDR3 DNA reads TGTGCCAGCAGTTTCCGCCTCGGTCCAGGGCAAGAGACCCAGTACTTC. Translating gives CASSFRLGPGQETQYF.

In this sample, this clonotype turned up a few times. The chain carries TRBV12-3 or TRBV12-4 and TRBJ2-7; tentatively, D is TRBD1 (6 bases). There are 15 residues in the CDR3. Trimming removed 3 bases at V and 5 bases at J, with 17 bases between. The CDR3, as DNA: TGTGCCAGCAGTTTTTCCCAGGCCCCAGGGGACGAGCAGTACTTC. The encoded protein is CASSFSQAPGDEQYF.

This chain connects TRBV4-1 to TRBJ2-7; a possible D gene is TRBD1 (5 bases). Germline-derived CDR1 and CDR2 are MGHRA and YSYEKL. CDR3 length equals 15 residues. The V gene lost 4 bases and the J gene lost 0 bases, with 13 bases spanning the gap. Here the CDR3 reads CASSLQGVSSYEQYF. CDR3 DNA sequence: TGCGCCAGCAGCCTCCAAGGGGTGAGCTCCTACGAGCAGTACTTC.

V gene TRBV15 combines with J gene TRBJ2-2; D is unclear. This CDR3 is built from 17 residues. Trimming shortened V by 0 bases and J by 4 bases, and 15 bases separated the two germline ends. Germline CDR1 LNHNV, CDR2 YYDKDF (reference sequence). The CDR3 spells CATSREQPILVTGELFF. The CDR3 region has the DNA TGTGCCACCAGCAGAGAGCAGCCTATCCTGGTCACCGGGGAGCTGTTTTTT.

CDR3 coding DNA: TGTGCCAGCAGTTACTCGAAGGCGGGTGAAGCTTTCTTT. Its translation is CASSYSKAGEAFF. The V call is TRBV6-5, the J call TRBJ1-1; no firm D call. CDR3 size: 13 residues. V was cut by 0 bases and J by 7 bases, with 9 bases left in between. CDR1 MNHEY and CDR2 SVGAGI come from the germline V gene.

This clonotype has more than one count but fewer than ten. The rearrangement links TRBV20-1 to TRBJ2-7; tentatively, D is TRBD1 or TRBD2 (5 bases each). Germline values: CDR1 DFQATT, CDR2 SNEGSKA (reference sequence). This CDR3 has 14 residues. V was shortened by 1 base and J by 3 bases, with 13 bases between the two germline ends. The CDR3 nucleotides are TGCAGTGCTAGAGCCGGGGACCGAGACTACGAGCAGTACTTC. Residues: CSARAGDRDYEQYF.

The CDR3 here is CASTVGTSGGLLGNEQFF. CDR3 DNA: TGCGCCAGCACCGTGGGTACTAGCGGGGGTCTTTTGGGGAATGAGCAGTTCTTC. This sequence joins TRBV5-1 and TRBJ2-1; TRBD2 matches at 11 bases. Per the germline V gene, CDR1 is SGHRS and CDR2 is YFSETQ. This CDR3 has 18 amino acids. Trimming took 6 bases from V and 7 from J; bases not matched to a gene: 18.

At least ten counts were recorded for this clonotype. The chain employs TRBV12-3 or TRBV12-4 and TRBJ2-3; maybe TRBD2 (5 bases). V gave up 5 bases and J gave up 3 bases, with 12 bases separating them. The CDR3 has 14 amino acids. The CDR3 DNA reads as TGTGCCAGCAGTCCCCTCGGGAATACAGATACGCAGTATTTT. It yields the protein CASSPLGNTDTQYF.

This clonotype has more than one count but fewer than ten. The DNA of the CDR3 is TGTGCCAGCAGCGTAATGGCGGGGGGTGAAGATACGCAGTATTTT. It is translated as CASSVMAGGEDTQYF. The chain links TRBV9 to TRBJ2-3; 8 bases match TRBD2. The CDR3 has 15 amino acids. The V segment lost 1 base and the J segment 5 bases; nucleotides outside the gene matches: 6. Per the germline V gene, CDR1 is SGDLS and CDR2 is YYNGEE.

This clonotype was observed a few times. The CDR3, as DNA: TGCAGTGCCGGACAGTTAAATGAGCAGTTCTTC. Protein sequence: CSAGQLNEQFF. This sequence joins TRBV29-1 and TRBJ2-1, with D possibly being TRBD1 (6 bases). Per germline, CDR1 SQVTM and CDR2 ANQGSEA. The CDR3 loop spans 11 amino acids.

The V and J genes are TRBV6-5 and TRBJ2-7; D unresolved. The V and J ends lost 7 bases and 3 bases respectively, with 7 bases between them. The CDR3 is 11 residues long. The germline V gene encodes CDR1 MNHEY and CDR2 SVGAGI. As DNA, the CDR3 is TGTGCCAGCAAGTCCCTCTACGAGCAGTACTTC. Amino acids: CASKSLYEQYF.

There are a few counts of this clonotype. This rearrangement joins TRBV10-3 to TRBJ2-5, with 9 positions matching TRBD1. Germline V gene lookup returns CDR1 ENHRY and CDR2 SYGVKD. V lost 8 bases to trimming and J lost 5 bases; unmatched junction nucleotides: 15. CDR3 size: 16 residues. CDR3 in DNA: TGTGCCATCGGCGGGGGACAGGGAGATAATTTTGAGACCCAGTACTTC. Its protein product is CAIGGGQGDNFETQYF.